This T cell receptor beta chain was captured by sequencing in a study of OX40 agonist ivuxolimab in advanced cancers. At the level of the study: Aged roughly 20 to 79 with a mean of around 60 years, they were around 85% male. Partial response was recorded in three patients: one hepatocellular carcinoma and two cutaneous melanoma cases.

Patients were ruled out by autoimmune disease history or systemic immunosuppression. Sequencing was performed with immunoSEQ multiplex PCR; in TCRdb, only in-frame clones are kept and a portion is missing. The top ten hold 0.86% of the sample, which has 70,000 to 80,000 clones, just over 85% seen once. In its sample, this clone was seen once. Its antigen is unidentified. The CDR3 loop spans 14 amino acids. V was pared by 3 bases and J by 5 bases, with 12 bases between. Germline lookup yields CDR1 SGHRS and CDR2 YFSETQ. Study-wide results and limits: The study observed clonal expansion of CD4+ and CD8+ blood T cells by week 6 at 0.1 to 3.0 mg/kg.

The sample consisted of CD4+ or CD8+ T cells sorted from blood, taken in a trial of the OX40 agonist ivuxolimab. The receptor was isolated from an adult with an advanced solid tumor such as melanoma, head and neck, liver or kidney cancer. This chain joins TRBV5-1 and TRBJ2-1; unclear D gene. CDR3 loop: CASSSKPRNNEQFF. The DNA of the CDR3 is TGCGCCAGCAGCTCAAAACCCAGGAACAATGAGCAGTTCTTC.